This T cell receptor beta chain was recovered during a study of T cells after yellow fever vaccination. Study-level findings and limits: Researchers cautioned that FACS-sorted repertoires could harbor abundant clonotypes contaminating from the bulk population.

Germline V lookup: CDR1 SGHVS, CDR2 FQNEAQ. Trimming stripped 1 base from V and 10 bases from J, with 11 bases between. The CDR3 contains 14 residues. A universal primer site and UMIs were added as TCR cDNA was made by 5'RACE template switching. Each CDR3 protein is one row after TCRdb ran MiXCR on the 5' RACE reads. The sample lists about 220,000 distinct CDR3 sequences; roughly 3% were seen once. This clonotype came up many times. Antigen: not known. The chain joins TRBV7-8 to TRBJ1-6; a possible D gene is TRBD1 (6 bases). Sequences were derived from CD4+ T cells sorted from PBMCs, sampled 10 days after the yellow fever booster vaccination. This receptor was identified in a man younger than 30 who received the YFV17D yellow fever vaccine. DNA for the CDR3: TGTGCCAGCAGCTTAGACAGGGTTGGATCACCCCTCCACTTT. Residues: CASSLDRVGSPLHF.